Each of the 22 T cell receptor beta chains below was sequenced from the same sample in a study of Ad26.COV2.S vaccination and SARS-CoV-2 variants. The assay was immunoSEQ multiplex PCR, and TCRdb's table has in-frame clones only and misses some. The sample has about 440,000 clones, roughly 91% seen once. Treatment in this sample: roughly 19 received Ad26.COV2.S at low or high dose, single or two shots; 5 received placebo; per-sample allocation not given. Repertoires come from day 63 after the first vaccine or placebo injection. Specimen: peripheral blood, collected in a trial of Ad26.COV2.S vaccine versus placebo. The receptors come from a person aged 18-60 years who received the Ad26.COV2.S COVID-19 vaccine or a placebo.

V and J are TRBV9 and TRBJ2-7; D might be TRBD1 (5 bases). V was trimmed by 0 bases and J by 3 bases, leaving 13 bases between them. This CDR3 is built from 15 residues. CDR1 is SGDLS and CDR2 is YYNGEE in the germline V gene. The CDR3 DNA follows: TGTGCCAGCAGCGTAGGGGGCCAGACCAACTACGAGCAGTACTTC. It is translated as CASSVGGQTNYEQYF.

V is TRBV4-1 and J is TRBJ2-2; 8 bases match TRBD2. This CDR3 has 18 residues. In germline, CDR1 is MGHRA, CDR2 YSYEKL. V lost 1 base to trimming and J lost 6 bases; unmatched junction nucleotides: 13. CDR3 in amino acids: CASSQVLLGTSRSGELFF. CDR3 DNA sequence: TGCGCCAGCAGCCAAGTCCTTCTCGGGACTAGTAGATCCGGGGAGCTGTTTTTT.

The chain has TRBV6-2 or TRBV6-3 and TRBJ1-2; D is uncertain. The CDR3 extends over 15 amino acids. Between the trimmed V and J ends, which lost 5 bases and 0 bases, there was a span of 13 bases. CDR1 MNHEY and CDR2 SVGEGT come from the germline V gene. CDR3 in DNA: TGTGCCAGCAGTATTAACAGACCGTCTAACTATGGCTACACCTTC. Protein sequence: CASSINRPSNYGYTF.

The chain recombines TRBV7-9 with TRBJ2-5, with D perhaps TRBD1 or TRBD2 (7 bases each). Per the germline V gene, CDR1 is SEHNR and CDR2 is FQNEAQ (reference sequence). Trimming left V 1 base short and J 7 bases short, with 28 bases between. CDR3 length: 19 residues. The CDR3 DNA sequence: TGTGCCAGCAGCTTAGGAAGGATCCAGGGGGGGGCCCAAGCGGGGACCCAGTACTTC. Its protein product is CASSLGRIQGGAQAGTQYF.

This clone was counted once. V usage is TRBV6-5 and J usage is TRBJ2-5, with D unresolved. The CDR3 has 14 residues. Germline-derived CDR1 and CDR2 are MNHEY and SVGAGI. V lost 7 bases and J 1 base, leaving 13 bases between the germline ends. For the CDR3, the DNA is TGTGCCAGCACCAAGGGCGCCCCCCAAGAGACCCAGTACTTC. Translating it yields CASTKGAPQETQYF.

The chain recombines TRBV7-9 with TRBJ2-3; D ambiguous. The CDR3 runs 11 residues. Germline V CDR1 and CDR2: SEHNR, FQNEAQ (reference sequence). The ends were cut back, 7 bases at V and 3 bases at J, with 5 bases in the middle. The DNA of the CDR3 is TGTGCCAGCATCGGAACAGATACGCAGTATTTT. Translation gives CASIGTDTQYF.

The chain uses TRBV7-8 and TRBJ2-3; unclear D gene. CDR3 length: 11 residues. Between the trimmed V and J ends, which lost 5 bases and 5 bases, there was a span of 5 bases. Per germline, CDR1 SGHVS and CDR2 FQNEAQ. Written as DNA, the CDR3 is TGTGCCAGCAGCCCCAAAGATACGCAGTATTTT. Protein sequence: CASSPKDTQYF.

This clone was detected once. The chain employs TRBV28 and TRBJ2-5, with a possible D match to TRBD1 (5 bases). This CDR3 has 14 amino acids. Germline V gene data show CDR1 as MDHEN and CDR2 as SYDVKM. V was clipped by 10 bases and J by 3 bases, with 18 bases between them. The CDR3 loop reads CAIEPATDKETQYF. CDR3 in DNA: TGTGCCATTGAACCCGCGACAGATAAAGAGACCCAGTACTTC.

This rearrangement joins TRBV27 to TRBJ2-3; tentatively, D is TRBD1 or TRBD2 (5 bases each). The germline V gene encodes CDR1 MNHEY and CDR2 SMNVEV (reference sequence). V was pared by 6 bases and J by 5 bases, with 24 bases between. The CDR3 runs 17 residues. The CDR3 loop reads CASRPQVAAVRGDTQYF. The CDR3 DNA follows: TGTGCCAGCAGGCCCCAAGTAGCAGCGGTGAGGGGAGATACGCAGTATTTT.

V is TRBV5-1 and J is TRBJ1-4; 8 bases align to TRBD1. This CDR3 region has 15 residues. Looked up from germline, CDR1 is SGHRS and CDR2 is YFSETQ. With V trimmed by 3 bases and J by 8 bases, 9 bases remained unmatched. CDR3 amino acids: CASSSPGQAGEKLFF. The CDR3 coding sequence is TGCGCCAGCAGCTCCCCGGGACAGGCAGGCGAAAAACTGTTTTTT.

The chain carries TRBV19 and TRBJ2-6, with 10 bases matching TRBD1. Looked up from germline, CDR1 is LNHDA and CDR2 is SQIVND (reference sequence). The V and J ends lost 4 bases and 0 bases, in that order; junction bases with no gene match: 6. This CDR3 spans 18 amino acids. The CDR3 reads CASSRQGALSSGANVLTF. CDR3 nucleotides: TGTGCCAGTAGTAGACAGGGGGCCCTTTCCTCTGGGGCCAACGTCCTGACTTTC.

V gene TRBV5-6 combines with J gene TRBJ2-7; 7 nucleotides match TRBD2. The V segment lost 2 bases and the J segment 8 bases; nucleotides outside the gene matches: 10. The CDR3 totals 14 residues. The germline V gene encodes CDR1 SGHDT and CDR2 YYEEEE. The CDR3 bases are TGTGCCAGCAGCTTTAGTAACAGCGGGAATCAGCAGTACTTC. Residues: CASSFSNSGNQQYF.

This sequence joins TRBV15 and TRBJ2-6; D perhaps matches TRBD2 (5 bases). V gave up 1 base and J gave up 0 bases, with 16 bases separating them. The CDR3 covers 19 residues. Germline CDR1 reads LNHNV; CDR2 reads YYDKDF (reference sequence). Here the CDR3 DNA reads TGTGCCACCAGCAGAGTCCCCCCCCGGCGGGTCTCTGGGGCCAACGTCCTGACTTTC. This codes for CATSRVPPRRVSGANVLTF.

V usage is TRBV30 and J usage is TRBJ1-1, with D maybe TRBD1 (6 bases). The CDR3 runs 13 residues. V lost 3 bases and J lost 4, with 12 bases in between. CDR1 is GTSNPN, CDR2 SVGIG, per germline (reference sequence). CDR3 loop: CAWSPTGFTEAFF. The CDR3 DNA follows: TGTGCCTGGAGCCCCACAGGGTTCACTGAAGCTTTCTTT.

The rearrangement links TRBV2 to TRBJ2-4; D not certain. Germline V gives CDR1 SNHLY, CDR2 FYNNEI. Trimming removed 5 bases from V and 0 bases from J, with 8 bases in between. This CDR3 spans 14 amino acids. Here the CDR3 DNA reads TGTGCCAGCAGTCCAGAGGTAGCCAAAAACATTCAGTACTTC. It is translated as CASSPEVAKNIQYF.

The rearrangement links TRBV14 to TRBJ2-7; 8 bases align to TRBD1. This CDR3 is built from 16 residues. V dropped 3 bases and J dropped 0; count of bases not matched to a gene: 7. The germline V gene has CDR1 SGHDN and CDR2 FVKESK. DNA for the CDR3: TGTGCCAGCAGCCACGAGACAGGGGCGAGCTCCTACGAGCAGTACTTC. It translates to CASSHETGASSYEQYF.

The rearrangement joins TRBV18 to TRBJ2-2; 8 bases line up with TRBD1. The CDR3 runs 16 residues. Germline CDR1 KGHSH, CDR2 LQKENI. With 0 bases clipped from V and 7 bases from J, the junction kept 7 bases outside the gene matches. The CDR3 nucleotides read TGTGCCAGCTCACCACCGAATGGACAGGGTAACGGGGAGCTGTTTTTT. The encoded protein is CASSPPNGQGNGELFF.

This clone was picked up one time. This chain joins TRBV2 and TRBJ1-1; D is unresolved. In germline, CDR1 is SNHLY, CDR2 FYNNEI. Trimming pared 3 bases from V and 3 bases from J, leaving 8 bases between. CDR3 size: 13 residues. The CDR3 coding sequence is TGTGCCAGCAGTGAGACGGTGTACACTGAAGCTTTCTTT. Translated: CASSETVYTEAFF.

V and J are TRBV29-1 and TRBJ2-5; 8 nucleotides line up with TRBD2. This CDR3 has 17 amino acids. Germline values: CDR1 SQVTM, CDR2 ANQGSEA. V lost 3 bases to trimming and J lost 5 bases; unmatched junction nucleotides: 17. CDR3 nucleotides: TGCAGCGTTGAGGGACGCCCGGGACTAGGGCTCGGGGAGACCCAGTACTTC. As protein: CSVEGRPGLGLGETQYF. Full variable domain (outside the CDR3, taken from reference TRBV29-1 and TRBJ2-5): SAVISQKPSRDICQRGTSLTIQCQVDSQVTMMFWYRQQPGQSLTLIATANQGSEATYESGFVIDKFPISRPNLTFSTLTVSNMSPEDSSIYLCSVEGRPGLGLGETQYFGPGTRLLVL.

This clone has a single count. V and J are TRBV14 and TRBJ2-1, with 12 bases identical to TRBD2. Per germline, CDR1 SGHDN and CDR2 FVKESK. V was clipped by 0 bases and J by 4 bases; unmatched bases: 4. This CDR3 spans 17 amino acids. In DNA, the CDR3 is TGTGCCAGCAGCCAAGATCGGCTAGCGGGAGGGTACAATGAGCAGTTCTTC. Translating it yields CASSQDRLAGGYNEQFF.

The chain uses TRBV6-6 and TRBJ2-7, with D uncertain. Per the germline V gene, CDR1 is MNHNY and CDR2 is SVGAGI (reference sequence). CDR3 length equals 11 residues. V lost 4 bases and J 7 bases, leaving 8 bases between the germline ends. The CDR3, as DNA: TGTGCCAGCAGTTCCCGGGTGGAGCAGTACTTC. Encoded protein: CASSSRVEQYF.

J is TRBJ2-5 and V is TRBV19; possibly TRBD2 for D (5 bases). This CDR3 spans 14 amino acids. The ends were cut back, 3 bases at V and 2 bases at J, with 10 bases in the middle. Germline V lookup: CDR1 LNHDA, CDR2 SQIVND (reference sequence). Written as DNA, the CDR3 is TGTGCCAGTAGTATTGGGAGCGGACAAGAGACCCAGTACTTC. This translates into CASSIGSGQETQYF.